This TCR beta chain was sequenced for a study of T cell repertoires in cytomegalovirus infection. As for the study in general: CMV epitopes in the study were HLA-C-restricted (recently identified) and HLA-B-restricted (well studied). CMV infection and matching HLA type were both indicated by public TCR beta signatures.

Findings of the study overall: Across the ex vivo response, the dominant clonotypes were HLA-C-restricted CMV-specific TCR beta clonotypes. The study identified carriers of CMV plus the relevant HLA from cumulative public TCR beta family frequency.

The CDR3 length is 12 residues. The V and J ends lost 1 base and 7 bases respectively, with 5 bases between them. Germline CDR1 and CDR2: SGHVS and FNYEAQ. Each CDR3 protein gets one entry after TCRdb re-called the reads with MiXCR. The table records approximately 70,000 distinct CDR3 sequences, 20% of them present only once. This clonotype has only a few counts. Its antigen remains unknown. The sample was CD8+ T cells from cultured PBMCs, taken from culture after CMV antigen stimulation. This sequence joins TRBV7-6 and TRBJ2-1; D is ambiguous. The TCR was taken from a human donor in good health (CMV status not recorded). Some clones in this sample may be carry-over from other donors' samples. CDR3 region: CASSLEWNEQFF. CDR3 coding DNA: TGTGCCAGCAGCTTAGAGTGGAATGAGCAGTTCTTC.